This T cell receptor (beta chain) appears in the sequencing data of a study of cytomegalovirus exposure and HLA in healthy donors. TCRdb keeps only in-frame clones here, not all; method: immunoSEQ multiplex PCR. The table includes about 150,000 clones, about 88% detected once. The CDR3 covers 13 residues. Trimming cost V 3 bases and J 6 bases, with 11 bases left between them. From germline, CDR1 is KGHSH and CDR2 LQKENI. The sequenced sample consisted of PBMCs. The receptor comes from a man aged 18 to 30 in good health and CMV-seropositive. The rearrangement uses TRBV18 and TRBJ1-1; D perhaps matches TRBD1 (6 bases). The CDR3 loop is CASSPRRTAEAFF. CDR3 nucleotides: TGTGCCAGCTCACCGCGCAGGACAGCTGAAGCTTTCTTT.